The present T cell receptor beta chain was sequenced within a study of beta chain features in type 1 diabetes (dated by TCRdb to the late 2010s). In terms of the full investigation: No differences in mean age, gender distribution, total cell number or subset yield were found between patients and healthy donors. In the study, recently diagnosed type 1 diabetes patients and matched healthy donors were compared on the TCRB repertoires of their sorted circulating CD4+ T cell subsets. Regulatory and stem cell-like memory subsets were obtained from only 8 patients and roughly eight healthy donors, while naive and central memory subsets were obtained from all 30 or so donors. A total of 107,917,701 sorted cells were examined across all samples, and the number of cells per subset was strongly correlated with RNA yield.

A single peripheral blood draw of approximately 110 mL on average was collected from each donor into heparinised tubes. A BD FACSAria II was used to sort naive, central memory, regulatory and stem cell-like memory CD4+ T cells with a panel that included CD45RO, CCR7, CD25, CD127, CD95 and CD27. Every sorted population had a purity above 95%. PBMCs were isolated right away by Lymphoprep density gradient centrifugation and were stained directly, without culture. To minimize batch effects, samples were stained and sorted in pairs, one healthy donor with one patient per experiment. Deletion took 6 bases off V and 6 bases off J, with a span of 7 bases between the germline ends. Based on the germline V gene, the CDR1 and CDR2 sequences are MNHEY and SVGAGI. CDR3 length: 11 amino acids, cysteine to phenylalanine. Only the CDR3 part of the read is kept: 33 bases, read in frame from the first base. The full study reports these points: Naive, central memory and regulatory TCRB repertoires appeared to be more similar among patients than among healthy donors. Because cDNA was sequenced instead of genomic DNA, highly expressing activated cells could be over-represented, though the groups showed no difference in activation or CD3 levels. In all four CD4+ subsets, TCRB CDR3 length was moderately but significantly shorter in type 1 diabetes patients. Fewer insertions and more nucleotide deletions at VDJ recombination sites were observed in patients with type 1 diabetes, implying thymic rearrangement abnormalities. Shorter templates might be favored by PCR, yet because patient and control samples were amplified and corrected together, any such skew would affect both groups equally. Because small numbers of individuals were included in the HLA sub-analyses, any influence of HLA type on TCRB rearrangement was left unresolved.

The entire isolated RNA was reverse transcribed using the High Capacity cDNA Reverse Transcription Kit, and thus expressed TCRB transcripts were sequenced. Naive, central memory and regulatory T cell samples underwent deep immunoSEQ sequencing, averaging around 3.7 million total reads per sample. Sorted cells were lysed in RLT buffer, and RNA was extracted using DNase-treated RNeasy Micro or Mini kits according to cell number. Each cell subset was processed separately to prevent cross-contamination, with patient and healthy donor samples processed together. The immunoSEQ multiplex PCR was used to amplify TCRB sequences from cDNA, yielding 87-bp fragments that span the CDR3 region. Sequencing of the amplicons was performed on the Illumina HiSeq platform. From the authors' description of their analysis: Synthetic template baselines were used to correct PCR bias computationally, reads within Hamming distance 2 were collapsed, and singletons that could not be merged were discarded. Reads were aligned against IMGT to assign V, D and J genes, CDR3 length and insertions or deletions at six rearrangement sites. Within each subset, clonotype counts were normalized to sorted cell number, after which true diversity and Gini coefficients were computed with the tcR R package. Repertoire sharing was quantified using the overlap coefficient calculated on TCRB nucleotide sequences. Entries here come from immuneACCESS through TCRdb and include only in-frame sequences with V and J called. Some clones fail to appear in such tables; in the studies checked, an unresolved V gene covers under half of the shortfall, and the cause of the remainder is unknown. Clonal size and the V and J genes are those of that table, whereas D and trimming came from the DNA. This sample holds 23,000 or so clones; 69% were observed only once. About 4% of the sample goes to the ten largest clones.

With regard to this clone: Its binding antigen is unknown. Base qualities are not recorded, but no much larger clone differs from it by a single base.

Specimen: Tregs from blood. In the paper's terms, the cell subset or site label means: regulatory CD4+ T cells. This clonotype was sampled from a man aged 18 to 29 with type 1 diabetes. The rearranged chain carries TRBV6-5 and TRBJ2-3; a confident D gene designation cannot be given. The CDR3 protein is CASRVRDTQYF. The bases read TGTGCCAGCAGGGTCAGGGATACGCAGTATTTT.